This TCR beta chain was recorded in a study of blood T cell repertoires in COVID-19. Across the study: Acute-phase and convalescent COVID-19 samples originated in the United States, Italy and Spain.

Methods used by the authors: Reference gene primer amplification in the assay estimated nucleated cell counts. Only in-frame clones appear in the TCRdb table, and some are missing; sequencing was by immunoSEQ multiplex PCR. V, J and clone size reflect that table, while D and trimming were determined from the DNA. Of approximately 53,000 clones detected, 80% to 90% appear once; the ten largest clones hold about 2.7%. The germline V gene has CDR1 SGHNT and CDR2 YYREEE (reference sequence). The V and J ends lost 4 bases and 5 bases respectively, with 16 bases between them. The CDR3 length is 15 residues. Only a few counts were recorded for this clone.

Sequencing was done on a sample of peripheral blood. This TCR derives from an older woman with acute or convalescent COVID-19. This chain joins TRBV5-4 and TRBJ2-1; weak D call: TRBD2 (6 bases). In nucleotides, the CDR3 is TGTGCCAGCAGCAGGGACTCTATCGCGAACAATGAGCAGTTCTTC. This translates into CASSRDSIANNEQFF.